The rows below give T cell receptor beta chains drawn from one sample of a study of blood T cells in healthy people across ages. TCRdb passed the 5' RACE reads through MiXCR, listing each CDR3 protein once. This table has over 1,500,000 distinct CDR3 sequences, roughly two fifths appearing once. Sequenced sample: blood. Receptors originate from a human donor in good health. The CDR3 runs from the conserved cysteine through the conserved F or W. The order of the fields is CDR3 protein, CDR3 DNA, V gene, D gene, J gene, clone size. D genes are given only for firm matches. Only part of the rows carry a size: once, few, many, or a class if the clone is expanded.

CDR3aa: CASSQDLLRGRETQYF
CDR3nt: TGCGCCAGCAGCCAAGATCTGCTCAGGGGGCGGGAGACCCAGTACTTC
v_gene: TRBV4-3
d_gene: TRBD1
j_gene: TRBJ2-5
abundance: NA

CDR3aa: CASSYSTGRGDEQYF
CDR3nt: TGTGCCAGCAGTTACTCGACAGGGCGGGGTGACGAGCAGTACTTC
v_gene: TRBV6-6
d_gene: NA
j_gene: TRBJ2-7
abundance: few

CDR3aa: CATSDPFKPGYNEQFF
CDR3nt: TGTGCCACCAGTGACCCCTTTAAACCCGGCTACAATGAGCAGTTCTTC
v_gene: TRBV24-1
d_gene: NA
j_gene: TRBJ2-1
abundance: NA

CDR3aa: CASSYPGPQNEQFF
CDR3nt: TGTGCCAGCAGTTATCCCGGGCCTCAGAATGAGCAGTTCTTC
v_gene: TRBV6-2/TRBV6-3
d_gene: NA
j_gene: TRBJ2-1
abundance: NA

CDR3aa: CSANSRGLSAGANVLTF
CDR3nt: TGCAGTGCTAACTCCAGGGGGCTTAGCGCTGGGGCCAACGTCCTGACTTTC
v_gene: TRBV20-1
d_gene: TRBD1
j_gene: TRBJ2-6
abundance: few

CDR3aa: CASSPGRGGEPFF
CDR3nt: TGTGCCAGCAGCCCCGGAAGGGGGGGTGAGCCGTTCTTC
v_gene: TRBV11-3
d_gene: NA
j_gene: TRBJ2-1
abundance: NA

CDR3aa: CASSGRGWHEQYF
CDR3nt: TGCGCCAGCAGCGGCAGGGGATGGCACGAGCAGTACTTC
v_gene: TRBV5-1
d_gene: NA
j_gene: TRBJ2-7
abundance: NA

CDR3aa: CAISESVGGPGELFF
CDR3nt: TGTGCCATCAGTGAGTCAGTTGGGGGCCCCGGGGAGCTGTTTTTT
v_gene: TRBV10-3
d_gene: NA
j_gene: TRBJ2-2
abundance: NA

CDR3aa: CSARSKGCLFF
CDR3nt: TGCAGTGCTAGAAGCAAAGGTTGTTTGTTTTTT
v_gene: TRBV20-1
d_gene: NA
j_gene: TRBJ1-4
abundance: NA

CDR3aa: CTTSRDRAYEQYF
CDR3nt: TGTACCACCAGCAGGGACCGGGCGTACGAGCAGTACTTC
v_gene: TRBV15
d_gene: NA
j_gene: TRBJ2-7
abundance: NA

CDR3aa: CASSLGYPGTNYGYTF
CDR3nt: TGCGCCAGCAGCTTGGGTTATCCGGGGACGAACTATGGCTACACCTTC
v_gene: TRBV5-1
d_gene: NA
j_gene: TRBJ1-2
abundance: few

CDR3aa: CASSSRMSGHLTSFTDTQYF
CDR3nt: TGTGCCAGCAGTTCCCGAATGTCAGGGCACCTTACTTCATTCACAGATACGCAGTATTTT
v_gene: TRBV6-5
d_gene: NA
j_gene: TRBJ2-3
abundance: NA

CDR3aa: CASSQYRQRNYGYTF
CDR3nt: TGTGCCAGCAGCCAATATAGACAGCGAAACTATGGCTACACCTTC
v_gene: TRBV4-2
d_gene: NA
j_gene: TRBJ1-2
abundance: NA

CDR3aa: CASSLAGGGLVGETQYF
CDR3nt: TGTGCCAGCAGCTTGGCCGGCGGGGGCTTAGTTGGAGAGACCCAGTACTTC
v_gene: TRBV7-2
d_gene: NA
j_gene: TRBJ2-5
abundance: NA

CDR3aa: CAISWGQPCEQYF
CDR3nt: TGTGCCATCAGTTGGGGACAGCCCTGCGAGCAGTACTTC
v_gene: TRBV10-3
d_gene: TRBD1
j_gene: TRBJ2-7
abundance: once

CDR3aa: CSARFGSSSFQETQYF
CDR3nt: TGCAGTGCTAGATTTGGAAGCAGCTCCTTTCAAGAGACCCAGTACTTC
v_gene: TRBV20-1
d_gene: NA
j_gene: TRBJ2-5
abundance: NA

CDR3aa: CASSARGAEIGANVLTF
CDR3nt: TGTGCCAGCAGCGCGAGGGGCGCGGAGATTGGGGCCAACGTCCTGACTTTC
v_gene: TRBV9
d_gene: NA
j_gene: TRBJ2-6
abundance: many